This TCR beta chain stems from a study of cytomegalovirus exposure and HLA in healthy donors. The CDR3 extends over 16 amino acids. CDR1 is SGDLS and CDR2 is YYNGEE in the germline V gene. V lost 2 bases and J 6 bases, leaving 18 bases between the germline ends. TCRdb keeps only in-frame clones here, not all; method: immunoSEQ multiplex PCR. The profile shows some 88,000 clones, roughly 97% of them singletons. The chain is built from TRBV9 and TRBJ2-1; maybe TRBD2 (6 bases). This sequence was found in a young man in good health and CMV-seronegative. Sequencing was carried out using PBMCs. The CDR3: CASSVLGTPQTNEQFF. CDR3 bases: TGTGCCAGCAGCGTCCTAGGGACTCCCCAGACCAATGAGCAGTTCTTC.